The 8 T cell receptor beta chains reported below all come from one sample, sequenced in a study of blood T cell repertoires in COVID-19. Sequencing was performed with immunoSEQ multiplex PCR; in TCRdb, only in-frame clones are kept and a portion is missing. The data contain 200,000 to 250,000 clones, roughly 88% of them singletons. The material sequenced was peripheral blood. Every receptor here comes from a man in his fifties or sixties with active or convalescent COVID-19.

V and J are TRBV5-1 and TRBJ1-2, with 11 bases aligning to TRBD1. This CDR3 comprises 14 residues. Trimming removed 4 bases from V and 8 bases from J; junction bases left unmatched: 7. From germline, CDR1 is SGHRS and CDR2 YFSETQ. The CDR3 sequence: CASSMDRGQEGYTF. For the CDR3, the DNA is TGCGCCAGCAGCATGGACAGGGGGCAAGAGGGCTACACCTTC.

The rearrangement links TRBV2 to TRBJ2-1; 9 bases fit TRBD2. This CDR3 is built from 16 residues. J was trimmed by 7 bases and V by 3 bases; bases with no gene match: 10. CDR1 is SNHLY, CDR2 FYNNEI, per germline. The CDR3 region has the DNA TGTGCCAGCAGTGATGGACTAGCGCATTCCGGGAATGAGCAGTTCTTC. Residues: CASSDGLAHSGNEQFF. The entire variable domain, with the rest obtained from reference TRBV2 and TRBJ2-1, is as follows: EPEVTQTPSHQVTQMGQEVILRCVPISNHLYFYWYRQILGQKVEFLVSFYNNEISEKSEIFDDQFSVERPDGSNFTLKIRSTKLEDSAMYFCASSDGLAHSGNEQFFGPGTRLTVL.

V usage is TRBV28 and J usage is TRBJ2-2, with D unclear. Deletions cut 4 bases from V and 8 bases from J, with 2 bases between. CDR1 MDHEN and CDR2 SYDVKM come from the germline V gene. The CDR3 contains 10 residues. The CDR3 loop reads CASSSGELFF. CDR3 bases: TGTGCCAGCAGTTCGGGGGAGCTGTTTTTT.

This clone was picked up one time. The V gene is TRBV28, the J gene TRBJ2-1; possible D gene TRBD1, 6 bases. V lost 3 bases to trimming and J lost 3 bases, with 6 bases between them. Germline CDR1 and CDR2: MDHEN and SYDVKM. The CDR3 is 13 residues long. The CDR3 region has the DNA TGTGCCAGCAGTTTGGACAGCTACAATGAGCAGTTCTTC. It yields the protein CASSLDSYNEQFF.

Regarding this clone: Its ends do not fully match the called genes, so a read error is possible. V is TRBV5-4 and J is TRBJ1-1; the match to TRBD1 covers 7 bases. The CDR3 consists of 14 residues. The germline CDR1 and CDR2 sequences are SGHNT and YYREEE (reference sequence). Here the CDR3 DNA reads TGTGCCAGCAGCAGCCAGACAGGGAACGCTGAAGCTTTCTTT. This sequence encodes CASSSQTGNAEAFF.

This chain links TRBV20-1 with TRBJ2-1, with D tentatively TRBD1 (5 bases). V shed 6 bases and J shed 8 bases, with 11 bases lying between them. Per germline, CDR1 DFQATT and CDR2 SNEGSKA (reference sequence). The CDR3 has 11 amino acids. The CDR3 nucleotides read TGCAGTGCGGGGCTAGAAGATGAGCAGTTCTTC. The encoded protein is CSAGLEDEQFF.

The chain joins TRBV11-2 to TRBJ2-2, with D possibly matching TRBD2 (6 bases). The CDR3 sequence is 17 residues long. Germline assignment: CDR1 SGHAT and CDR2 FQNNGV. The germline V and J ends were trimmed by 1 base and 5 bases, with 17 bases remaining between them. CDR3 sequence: CASSLGPLGRRTGELFF. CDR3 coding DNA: TGTGCCAGCAGCTTAGGCCCCCTTGGGAGGAGGACCGGGGAGCTGTTTTTT. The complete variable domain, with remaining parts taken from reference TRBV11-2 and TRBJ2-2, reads EAGVAQSPRYKIIEKRQSVAFWCNPISGHATLYWYQQILGQGPKLLIQFQNNGVVDDSQLPKDRFSAERLKGVDSTLKIQPAKLEDSAVYLCASSLGPLGRRTGELFFGEGSRLTVL.

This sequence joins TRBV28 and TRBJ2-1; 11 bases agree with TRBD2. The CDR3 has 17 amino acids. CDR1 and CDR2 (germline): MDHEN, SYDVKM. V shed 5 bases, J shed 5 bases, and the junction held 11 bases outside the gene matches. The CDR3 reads CASSATLAGDLHNEQFF. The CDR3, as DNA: TGTGCCAGCAGTGCCACACTAGCGGGAGACCTCCACAATGAGCAGTTCTTC.